The clone carrying this T cell receptor (beta chain) turned up a few times. As processed by the authors: It was from reference gene primer amplification that nucleated cell counts were estimated. Generated by immunoSEQ multiplex PCR, the TCRdb table keeps only in-frame clones and is missing some. For V, J and clone size, that table is used; D and trimming come from the DNA. This sample has some 200,000 clones, with 84% found just once. This sample is part of a study of blood T cell repertoires in COVID-19. Across the whole study: Sources were T cells, B-cell-depleted T cells, or PBMCs; the material itself was cDNA or gDNA.

The CDR3 is made up of 16 amino acids. From germline, CDR1 is SGDLS and CDR2 YYNGEE. Trimming at V came to 3 bases and at J to 10 bases, leaving 11 bases not matched to a gene. This sequence was found in a woman aged 55 to 70 who had recovered from COVID-19. The chain links TRBV9 to TRBJ2-1; 12 nucleotides agree with TRBD1. Sample: peripheral blood. The CDR3 sequence is CASSERSGTGGREQFF. The CDR3 nucleotides read TGTGCCAGCAGCGAGAGGTCCGGGACAGGGGGCAGGGAGCAGTTCTTC. The full variable domain, its missing parts supplied by reference TRBV9 and TRBJ2-1, is DSGVTQTPKHLITATGQRVTLRCSPRSGDLSVYWYQQSLDQGLQFLIQYYNGEERAKGNILERFSAQQFPDLHSELNLSSLELGDSALYFCASSERSGTGGREQFFGPGTRLTVL.